This is a list of T cell receptor beta chains from one sample in a study of persistence of HIV-infected CD4 T cells. These TCRs' antigens remain unknown. TCRdb's copy holds only in-frame clones and misses some; the assay was immunoSEQ multiplex PCR. Seen here are about 25,000 clones, less than 85% observed once, and the top ten hold around 1.8%. Sequenced here: CD4+ T cells sorted from PBMCs after approximately 19-hour stimulation, sampled from a patient who received antiretroviral therapy. All receptors come from an adult man with HIV who was CMV-seropositive. The CDR3 runs from the conserved cysteine through the conserved F or W. The D gene is left open where the match is weak. A clone size is listed for some rows: how often the clone was seen (once, few, many), or a class if it is expanded.

CDR3	DNA	size	V	D	J
CASGSPGGYEQFF	TGTGCTAGTGGTTCCCCCGGGGGGTATGAGCAGTTCTTC	.	TRBV12-5	TRBD2	TRBJ2-1
CASRQGRTEAFF	TGTGCCAGCAGACAGGGAAGGACTGAAGCTTTCTTT	.	TRBV6-5	.	TRBJ1-1
CASSESRGGPGEQFF	TGCGCCAGCAGTGAGTCCCGGGGGGGCCCGGGTGAGCAGTTCTTC	.	TRBV10-1	TRBD2	TRBJ2-1
CASSIRQGVGYEQYF	TGCGCCAGCAGCATCAGACAGGGCGTGGGTTACGAGCAGTACTTC	.	TRBV5-1	TRBD1	TRBJ2-7
CASSVAKGGCYEQYF	TGTGCCAGCAGCGTAGCTAAAGGGGGCTGCTACGAGCAGTACTTC	.	TRBV9	TRBD1	TRBJ2-7
CATSRDSPLGYTF	TGTGCCACCAGCAGGGACAGCCCCCTGGGCTACACCTTC	.	TRBV15	.	TRBJ1-2
CASRPTDGYSYEQYF	TGTGCCAGCAGGCCCACTGACGGCTACTCCTACGAGCAGTACTTC	few	TRBV28	.	TRBJ2-7
CASSAQAAGTTDTQYF	TGTGCCAGCAGCGCTCAAGCAGCGGGGACCACAGATACGCAGTATTTT	few	TRBV2	TRBD2	TRBJ2-3
CASSQITGTRRFDEQFF	TGCGCCAGCAGCCAAATAACCGGGACTAGGAGGTTCGATGAGCAGTTCTTC	.	TRBV5-1	TRBD2	TRBJ2-1
CASSLTGSTEAFF	TGTGCCAGCAGCTTAACAGGGAGTACTGAAGCTTTCTTT	.	TRBV7-9	.	TRBJ1-1
CASSLAGLAGSGGYTF	TGTGCCAGCAGCTTAGCCGGTCTTGCAGGGAGCGGCGGCTACACCTTC	.	TRBV7-8	.	TRBJ1-2
CATPGLEQFF	TGTGCCACCCCGGGCCTTGAGCAGTTCTTC	.	TRBV7-4	.	TRBJ2-1
CASTPGQDYNEQFF	TGTGCCAGCACCCCCGGACAGGACTACAATGAGCAGTTCTTC	.	TRBV7-3	TRBD1	TRBJ2-1
CSASGVTGNRQPQHF	TGCAGTGCTAGTGGAGTGACAGGGAATCGTCAGCCCCAGCATTTT	.	TRBV20-1	TRBD1	TRBJ1-5
CASSPRLAGPTGELFF	TGTGCCAGCAGTCCCCGACTAGCGGGGCCCACCGGGGAGCTGTTTTTT	.	TRBV6-2/TRBV6-3	TRBD2	TRBJ2-2
CASSLSQGWNTEAFF	TGTGCCAGCAGTTTATCTCAGGGGTGGAACACTGAAGCTTTCTTT	.	TRBV28	.	TRBJ1-1
CASSDRRISYEQYF	TGTGCCAGCAGTGACAGGCGGATCTCCTACGAGCAGTACTTC	few	TRBV6-1	.	TRBJ2-7
CASSLRGGIGELFF	TGTGCCAGCAGCTTACGGGGGGGGATCGGGGAGCTGTTTTTT	.	TRBV7-6	TRBD2	TRBJ2-2
CASSETGQNQPQHF	TGTGCCAGCAGCGAGACAGGGCAGAATCAGCCCCAGCATTTT	.	TRBV2	TRBD1	TRBJ1-5
CASSESGKSNQPQHF	TGCGCCAGCAGTGAGTCGGGGAAAAGCAATCAGCCCCAGCATTTT	.	TRBV10-2	.	TRBJ1-5
CASSIRDPRGEQYF	TGTGCCAGTAGTATCCGGGACCCGAGGGGCGAGCAGTACTTC	.	TRBV19	.	TRBJ2-7
CASSVDSWGGNEKLFF	TGTGCCAGCAGCGTAGATTCCTGGGGGGGTAATGAAAAACTGTTTTTT	once	TRBV9	.	TRBJ1-4
CASSRGTGGSYGYTF	TGTGCCAGCAGCCGGGGGACAGGGGGGTCCTATGGCTACACCTTC	once	TRBV3-1/TRBV3-2	TRBD1	TRBJ1-2
CASSSATGPYEQYF	TGTGCCAGCTCGAGTGCAACGGGGCCCTACGAGCAGTACTTC	.	TRBV18	.	TRBJ2-7
CASSYAGTEQTDTQYF	TGTGCCAGCAGTTACGCTGGGACAGAGCAGACAGATACGCAGTATTTT	.	TRBV6-6	TRBD1	TRBJ2-3
CASSLQGEVQPQHF	TGTGCCAGCAGTTTACAGGGAGAGGTTCAGCCCCAGCATTTT	once	TRBV28	.	TRBJ1-5
CASSIGRTYNQGDIQYF	TGTGCCAGTAGTATTGGGAGGACATACAACCAAGGCGACATTCAGTACTTC	.	TRBV19	.	TRBJ2-4
CASTQPSGTGLLTYNEQFF	TGTGCCAGCACCCAGCCCTCGGGGACAGGGTTGTTGACCTACAATGAGCAGTTCTTC	once	TRBV7-9	TRBD1	TRBJ2-1
CASSPGGTSNEQFF	TGTGCCAGCAGCCCGGGCGGGACTAGCAATGAGCAGTTCTTC	.	TRBV3-1/TRBV3-2	TRBD2	TRBJ2-1
CASSYPERLATYEQYF	TGTGCCAGCAGTTACCCCGAGCGCCTCGCCACCTACGAGCAGTACTTC	.	TRBV6-6	.	TRBJ2-7
CASSPHTDTQYF	TGTGCCAGTAGTCCCCACACAGATACGCAGTATTTT	.	TRBV19	.	TRBJ2-3
CASSQEELTGGWAEAFF	TGCGCCAGCAGCCAAGAGGAATTAACAGGGGGTTGGGCTGAAGCTTTCTTT	medium-sized	TRBV4-1	TRBD1	TRBJ1-1
CSVALRSQETQYF	TGCAGCGTGGCCCTCAGGTCTCAAGAGACCCAGTACTTC	.	TRBV29-1	.	TRBJ2-5
CASSLFGGPYNEQFF	TGTGCCAGCAGCTTATTCGGGGGCCCGTACAATGAGCAGTTCTTC	.	TRBV7-2	.	TRBJ2-1
CASSPDRGRHEQYF	TGCGCCAGCAGCCCGGACAGGGGGAGGCACGAGCAGTACTTC	.	TRBV5-1	TRBD1	TRBJ2-7
CSASIRDPADTQYF	TGCAGTGCTAGTATCCGGGACCCCGCAGATACGCAGTATTTT	.	TRBV20-1	.	TRBJ2-3
CASSLGRNTGELFF	TGCGCCAGCAGCTTGGGGCGAAACACCGGGGAGCTGTTTTTT	few	TRBV5-1	.	TRBJ2-2
CASSLLRNTIYF	TGTGCCAGCAGTTTATTAAGAAACACCATATATTTT	.	TRBV28	.	TRBJ1-3
CASSQLYEQYF	TGTGCCAGCAGCCAATTGTACGAGCAGTACTTC	.	TRBV14	.	TRBJ2-7
CASRRGVAGWNEQFF	TGTGCCAGCAGACGGGGGGTAGCGGGGTGGAATGAGCAGTTCTTC	.	TRBV2	TRBD2	TRBJ2-1
CASSQGRLTEAFF	TGTGCCAGCTCACAGGGTCGGCTCACTGAAGCTTTCTTT	.	TRBV18	.	TRBJ1-1
CASTQFSNQPQHF	TGTGCCAGCACCCAATTTAGCAATCAGCCCCAGCATTTT	.	TRBV6-5	.	TRBJ1-5
CASSYQVVTAYEQYF	TGTGCCAGCAGTTACCAGGTAGTTACAGCCTACGAGCAGTACTTC	.	TRBV6-5	.	TRBJ2-7